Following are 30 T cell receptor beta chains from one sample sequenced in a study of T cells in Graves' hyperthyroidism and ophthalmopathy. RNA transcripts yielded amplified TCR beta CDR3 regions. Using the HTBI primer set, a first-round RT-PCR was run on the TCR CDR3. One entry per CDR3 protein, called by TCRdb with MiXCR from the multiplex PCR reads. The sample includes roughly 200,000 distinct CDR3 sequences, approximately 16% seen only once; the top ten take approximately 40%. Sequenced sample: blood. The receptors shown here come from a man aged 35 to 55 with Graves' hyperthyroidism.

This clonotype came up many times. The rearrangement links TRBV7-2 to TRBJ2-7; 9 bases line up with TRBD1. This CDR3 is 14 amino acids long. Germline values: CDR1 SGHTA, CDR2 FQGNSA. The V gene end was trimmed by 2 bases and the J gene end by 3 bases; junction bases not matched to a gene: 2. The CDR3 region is CASSLLGQGYEQYF. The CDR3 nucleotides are TGTGCCAGCAGCTTACTGGGACAGGGCTACGAGCAGTACTTC.

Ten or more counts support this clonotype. The DNA for the CDR3 is TGTGCCAGCAGTGAACCCGGGGGGCCCTATACGCAGTATTTT. It yields the protein CASSEPGGPYTQYF. The chain is built from TRBV28 and TRBJ2-3; D perhaps matches TRBD2 (7 bases). With 5 bases removed from V and 7 bases from J, the gap between germline ends came to 16 bases. This CDR3 contains 14 residues. Germline CDR1 and CDR2: MDHEN and SYDVKM.

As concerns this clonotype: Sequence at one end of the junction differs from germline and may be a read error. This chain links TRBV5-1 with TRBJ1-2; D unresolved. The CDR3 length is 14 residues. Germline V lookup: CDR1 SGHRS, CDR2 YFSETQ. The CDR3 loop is CASSETPANYDYTF. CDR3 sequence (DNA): TGCGCCAGCAGCGAAACCCCCGCGAACTATGACTACACCTTC.

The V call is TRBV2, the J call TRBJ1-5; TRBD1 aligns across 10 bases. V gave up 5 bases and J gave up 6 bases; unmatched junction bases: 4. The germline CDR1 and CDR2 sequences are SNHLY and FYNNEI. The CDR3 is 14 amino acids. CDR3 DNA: TGTGCCAGCAGTCCCCGACAGGGGGCTCAGCCCCAGCATTTT. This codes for CASSPRQGAQPQHF.

As DNA, the CDR3 is TGTGCCAGTAGTCTAGGGACCCAATACTACGAGCAGTACTTC. Translating it yields CASSLGTQYYEQYF. V is TRBV19 and J is TRBJ2-7; D possibly matches TRBD1 or TRBD2 (5 bases each). Germline V gives CDR1 LNHDA, CDR2 SQIVND (reference sequence). The length of the CDR3 is 14 residues. V was pared by 5 bases and J by 3 bases, with 14 bases between.

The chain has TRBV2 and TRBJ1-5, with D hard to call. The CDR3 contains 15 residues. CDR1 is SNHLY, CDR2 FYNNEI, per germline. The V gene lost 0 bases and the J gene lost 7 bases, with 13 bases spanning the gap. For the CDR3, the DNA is TGTGCCAGCAGTGAAGCCCTATCCGTCTGGCAGCCCCAGCATTTT. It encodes CASSEALSVWQPQHF.

Here the CDR3 reads CASSLGRPGQETQYF. CDR3 DNA sequence: TGTGCCAGCAGCTTAGGAAGGCCCGGGCAAGAGACCCAGTACTTC. The rearrangement uses TRBV7-3 and TRBJ2-5; D is ambiguous. The CDR3 length is 15 residues. V lost 2 bases and J 2 bases, leaving 12 bases between the germline ends. Germline V lookup: CDR1 SGHTA, CDR2 FQGTGA.

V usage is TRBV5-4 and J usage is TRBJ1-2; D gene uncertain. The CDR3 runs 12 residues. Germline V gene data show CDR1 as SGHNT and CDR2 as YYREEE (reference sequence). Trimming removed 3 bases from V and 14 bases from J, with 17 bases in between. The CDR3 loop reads CASSSPGRLGTF. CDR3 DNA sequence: TGTGCCAGCAGCTCCCCCGGACGGCTTGGTACCTTC.

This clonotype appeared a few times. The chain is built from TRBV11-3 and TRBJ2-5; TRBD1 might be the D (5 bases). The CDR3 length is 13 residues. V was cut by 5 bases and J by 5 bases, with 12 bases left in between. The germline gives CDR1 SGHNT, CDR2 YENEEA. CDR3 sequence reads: CASSQGSTETQYF. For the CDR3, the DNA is TGTGCCAGCAGCCAGGGATCTACCGAGACCCAGTACTTC.

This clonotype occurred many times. The CDR3 nucleotides are TGTGCCAGCAGTCCTATCAGAGGGGGCAGACAAGCTTTCTTT. Encoded protein: CASSPIRGGRQAFF. The rearrangement joins TRBV28 to TRBJ1-1, with 7 bases that match TRBD1. The CDR3 runs 14 residues. Looked up from germline, CDR1 is MDHEN and CDR2 is SYDVKM. V was clipped by 5 bases and J by 9 bases; unmatched bases: 12.

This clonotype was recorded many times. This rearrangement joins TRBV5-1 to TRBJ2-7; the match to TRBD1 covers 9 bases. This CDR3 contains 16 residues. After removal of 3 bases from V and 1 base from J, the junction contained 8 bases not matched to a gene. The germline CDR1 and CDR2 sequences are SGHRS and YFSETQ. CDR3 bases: TGCGCCAGCAGCTCCGTGGACAGGGGAGGATCCTACGAGCAGTACTTC. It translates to CASSSVDRGGSYEQYF.

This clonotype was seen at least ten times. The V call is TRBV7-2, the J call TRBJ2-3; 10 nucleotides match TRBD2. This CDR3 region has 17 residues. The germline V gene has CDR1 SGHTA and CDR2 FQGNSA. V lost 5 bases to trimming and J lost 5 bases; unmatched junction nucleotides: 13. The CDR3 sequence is CASSPSASGGPGDTQYF. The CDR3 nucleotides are TGTGCCAGCAGCCCTTCCGCTAGCGGGGGTCCCGGAGATACGCAGTATTTT.

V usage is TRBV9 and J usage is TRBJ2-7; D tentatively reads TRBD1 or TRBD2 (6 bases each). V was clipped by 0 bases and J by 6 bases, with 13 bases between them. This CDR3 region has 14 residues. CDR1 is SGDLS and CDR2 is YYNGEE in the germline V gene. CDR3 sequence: CASSVGAGEVEQYF. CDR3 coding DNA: TGTGCCAGCAGCGTAGGGGCAGGGGAGGTCGAGCAGTACTTC.

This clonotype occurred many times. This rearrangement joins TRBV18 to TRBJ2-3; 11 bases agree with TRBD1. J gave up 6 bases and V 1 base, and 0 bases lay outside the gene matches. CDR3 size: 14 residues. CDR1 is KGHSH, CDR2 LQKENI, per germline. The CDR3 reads CASSPRDRGDTQYF. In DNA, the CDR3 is TGTGCCAGCTCACCACGGGACAGGGGGGATACGCAGTATTTT.

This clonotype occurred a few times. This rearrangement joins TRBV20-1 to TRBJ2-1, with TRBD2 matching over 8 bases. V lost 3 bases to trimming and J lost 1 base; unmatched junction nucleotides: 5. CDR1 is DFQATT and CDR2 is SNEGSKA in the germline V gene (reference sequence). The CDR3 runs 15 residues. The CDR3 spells CSASGRGVSYNEQFF. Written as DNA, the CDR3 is TGCAGTGCTAGTGGGCGGGGGGTGTCCTACAATGAGCAGTTCTTC.

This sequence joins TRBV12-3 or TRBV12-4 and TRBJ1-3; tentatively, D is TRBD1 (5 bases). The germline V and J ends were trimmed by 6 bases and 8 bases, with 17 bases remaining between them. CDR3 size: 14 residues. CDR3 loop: CASSHAPRGYTIYF. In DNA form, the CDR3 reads TGTGCCAGCAGCCATGCCCCCCGGGGGTACACCATATATTTT.

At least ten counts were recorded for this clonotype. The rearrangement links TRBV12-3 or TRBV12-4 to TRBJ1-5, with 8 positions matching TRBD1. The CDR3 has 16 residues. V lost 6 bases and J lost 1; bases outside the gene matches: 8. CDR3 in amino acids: CASSELGQGSNQPQHF. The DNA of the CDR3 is TGTGCCAGCAGCGAACTAGGACAGGGAAGCAATCAGCCCCAGCATTTT.

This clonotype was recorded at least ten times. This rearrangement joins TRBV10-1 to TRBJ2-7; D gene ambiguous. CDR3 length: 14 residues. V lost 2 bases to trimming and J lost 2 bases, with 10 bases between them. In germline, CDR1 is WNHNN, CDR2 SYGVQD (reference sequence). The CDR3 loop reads CASSEGRIPYEQYF. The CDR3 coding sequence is TGCGCCAGCAGTGAGGGGCGAATCCCCTACGAGCAGTACTTC.

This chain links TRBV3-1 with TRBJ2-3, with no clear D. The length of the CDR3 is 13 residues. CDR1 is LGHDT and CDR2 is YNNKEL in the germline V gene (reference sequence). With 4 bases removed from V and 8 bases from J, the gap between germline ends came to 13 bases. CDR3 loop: CASSPKGPPTQYF. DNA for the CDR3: TGTGCCAGCAGCCCCAAAGGACCGCCTACGCAGTATTTT.

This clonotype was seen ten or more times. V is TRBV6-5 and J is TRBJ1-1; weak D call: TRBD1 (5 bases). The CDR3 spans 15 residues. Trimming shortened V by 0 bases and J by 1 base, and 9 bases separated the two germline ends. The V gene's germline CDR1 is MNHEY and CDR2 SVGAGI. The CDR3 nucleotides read TGTGCCAGCAGTTACTCACGGCAGGGGAACACTGAAGCTTTCTTT. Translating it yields CASSYSRQGNTEAFF.

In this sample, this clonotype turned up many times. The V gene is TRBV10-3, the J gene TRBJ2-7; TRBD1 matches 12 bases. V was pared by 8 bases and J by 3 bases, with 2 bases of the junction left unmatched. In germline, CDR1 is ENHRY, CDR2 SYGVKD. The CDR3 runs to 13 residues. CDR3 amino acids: CAIWDRGRYEQYF. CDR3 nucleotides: TGTGCCATCTGGGACAGGGGGCGCTACGAGCAGTACTTC.

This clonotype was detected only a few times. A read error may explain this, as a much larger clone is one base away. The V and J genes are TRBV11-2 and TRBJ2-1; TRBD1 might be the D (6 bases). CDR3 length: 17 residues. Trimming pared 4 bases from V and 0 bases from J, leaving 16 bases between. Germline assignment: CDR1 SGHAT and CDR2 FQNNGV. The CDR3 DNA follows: TGTGCCAGCAGCTCCCTTCTAGTGGGGGCCTCCTACAATGAGCAGTTCTTC. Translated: CASSSLLVGASYNEQFF.

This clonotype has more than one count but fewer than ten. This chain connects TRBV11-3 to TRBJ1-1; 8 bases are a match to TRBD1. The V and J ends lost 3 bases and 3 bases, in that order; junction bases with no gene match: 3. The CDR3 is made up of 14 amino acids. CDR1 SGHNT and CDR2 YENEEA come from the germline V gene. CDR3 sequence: CASSLGQEDTEAFF. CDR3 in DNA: TGTGCCAGCAGCTTGGGACAGGAAGACACTGAAGCTTTCTTT.

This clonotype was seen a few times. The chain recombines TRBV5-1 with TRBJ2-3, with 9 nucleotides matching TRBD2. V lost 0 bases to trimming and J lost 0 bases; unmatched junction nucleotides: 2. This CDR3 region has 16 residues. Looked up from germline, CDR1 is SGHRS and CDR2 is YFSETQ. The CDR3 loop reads CASSLGLAESTDTQYF. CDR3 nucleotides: TGCGCCAGCAGCTTGGGACTAGCGGAGAGCACAGATACGCAGTATTTT. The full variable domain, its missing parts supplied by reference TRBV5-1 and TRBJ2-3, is KAGVTQTPRYLIKTRGQQVTLSCSPISGHRSVSWYQQTPGQGLQFLFEYFSETQRNKGNFPGRFSGRQFSNSRSEMNVSTLELGDSALYLCASSLGLAESTDTQYFGPGTRLTVL.

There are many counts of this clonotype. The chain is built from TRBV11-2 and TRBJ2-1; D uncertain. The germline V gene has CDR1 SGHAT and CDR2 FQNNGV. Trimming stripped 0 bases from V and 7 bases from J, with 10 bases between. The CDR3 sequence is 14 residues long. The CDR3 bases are TGTGCCAGCAGCTTAGATGTCTGGGGAAATGAGCAGTTCTTC. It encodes CASSLDVWGNEQFF.

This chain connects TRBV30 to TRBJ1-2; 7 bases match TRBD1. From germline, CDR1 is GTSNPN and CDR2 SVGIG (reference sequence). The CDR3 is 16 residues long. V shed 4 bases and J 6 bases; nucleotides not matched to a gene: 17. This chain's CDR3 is CAWTTIAGTEGDGYTF. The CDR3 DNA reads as TGTGCCTGGACGACGATAGCCGGGACAGAGGGGGATGGCTACACCTTC.

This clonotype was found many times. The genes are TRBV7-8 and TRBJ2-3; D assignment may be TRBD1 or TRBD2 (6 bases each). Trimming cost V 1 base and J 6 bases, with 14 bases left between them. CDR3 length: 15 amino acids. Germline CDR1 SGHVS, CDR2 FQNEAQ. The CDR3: CASSLVTGAPDTQYF. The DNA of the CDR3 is TGTGCCAGCAGCTTAGTAACGGGGGCGCCCGATACGCAGTATTTT.

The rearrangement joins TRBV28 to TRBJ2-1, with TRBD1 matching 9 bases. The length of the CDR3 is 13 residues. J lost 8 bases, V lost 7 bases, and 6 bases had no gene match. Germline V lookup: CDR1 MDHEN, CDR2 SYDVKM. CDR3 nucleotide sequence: TGTGCCAGCAAGGACAGGGGTTTTGATGAGCAGTTCTTC. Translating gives CASKDRGFDEQFF.

The CDR3 region is CASSQRLAGGNNEQFF. The CDR3 nucleotides read TGTGCCAGCAGCCAAAGACTAGCGGGAGGTAACAATGAGCAGTTCTTC. V usage is TRBV6-1 and J usage is TRBJ2-1; 13 bases are shared with TRBD2. This CDR3 is built from 16 residues. The V segment lost 6 bases and the J segment 5 bases; nucleotides outside the gene matches: 7. Germline CDR1 and CDR2: MNHNS and SASEGT.

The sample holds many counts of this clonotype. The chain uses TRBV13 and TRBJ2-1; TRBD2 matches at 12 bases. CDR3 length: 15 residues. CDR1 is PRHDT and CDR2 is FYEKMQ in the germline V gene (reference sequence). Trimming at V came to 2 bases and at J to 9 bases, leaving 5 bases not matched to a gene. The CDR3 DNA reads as TGTGCCAGCAGCTTACTAGCGGGGGGGCCTATTGAGCAGTTCTTC. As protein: CASSLLAGGPIEQFF. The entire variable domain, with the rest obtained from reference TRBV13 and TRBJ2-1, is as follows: AAGVIQSPRHLIKEKRETATLKCYPIPRHDTVYWYQQGPGQDPQFLISFYEKMQSDKGSIPDRFSAQQFSDYHSELNMSSLELGDSALYFCASSLLAGGPIEQFFGPGTRLTVL.